The rows below give T cell receptor beta chains drawn from one sample of a study of preoperative IRX-2 immunotherapy in early breast cancer. The repertoire was sequenced with immunoSEQ multiplex PCR; TCRdb's copy has only in-frame clones and lacks some. Of about 1,000 clones listed, around 75% were seen once; the top ten hold around 10%. This material consisted of normal tissue next to the tumor, taken from a patient treated with IRX-2 immunotherapy. These receptor sequences come from a human donor with breast cancer. The CDR3 runs from the conserved cysteine through the conserved F or W. The D gene is left open where the match is weak. Rows give clone size only sometimes, using once, few, many, or a class for an expanded clone.

cdr3_aa cdr3_nt d_call v_call clone_size j_call
CASSYASSGRAVYEQYF TGTGCCAGCAGTTACGCCTCTAGCGGGAGGGCCGTATACGAGCAGTACTTC TRBD2 TRBV6-8 few TRBJ2-7
CASSLARDSFSGELFF TGCGCCAGCAGCTTGGCTAGGGACAGCTTCTCCGGGGAGCTGTTTTTT TRBD1 TRBV5-1 few TRBJ2-2
CASSLSQGLEQYF TGTGCCAGCAGCTTATCCCAGGGATTGGAGCAGTACTTC NA TRBV7-2 NA TRBJ2-7
CASSAGVTTEAFF TGCGCCAGCAGTGCAGGGGTTACTACTGAAGCTTTCTTT NA TRBV4-1 NA TRBJ1-1
CASNPRGGAVTGELFF TGTGCCAGCAACCCACGCGGGGGCGCGGTCACCGGGGAGCTGTTTTTT NA TRBV6-8 NA TRBJ2-2
CASSPEGSSTDTQYF TGTGCCAGCAGCCCGGAAGGGTCTAGCACAGATACGCAGTATTTT NA TRBV11-3 NA TRBJ2-3
CASSPQPPGQGGNEQYF TGTGCCAGCTCACCCCAACCTCCGGGACAGGGAGGGAACGAGCAGTACTTC TRBD1 TRBV18 once TRBJ2-7
CATREGPSTDTQYF TGTGCCACCCGGGAGGGACCTAGCACAGATACGCAGTATTTT TRBD2 TRBV6-8 NA TRBJ2-3
CASSPSAGSSYEQYF TGTGCCAGCTCACCCTCAGCGGGCAGCTCCTACGAGCAGTACTTC NA TRBV18 NA TRBJ2-7
CASWPGTSGDNEQFF TGTGCCAGCTGGCCCGGGACTAGCGGGGACAATGAGCAGTTCTTC TRBD2 TRBV11-1 NA TRBJ2-1
CATSRDWAGRLTDTQYF TGTGCCACCAGCAGAGATTGGGCAGGGCGTCTAACAGATACGCAGTATTTT NA TRBV15 NA TRBJ2-3
CASSLDTRNEKLFF TGTGCCAGCAGTTTAGACACAAGAAATGAAAAACTGTTTTTT NA TRBV28 NA TRBJ1-4
CASSFRLQGNTEAFF TGTGCCAGCAGCTTTCGGTTACAGGGAAACACTGAAGCTTTCTTT NA TRBV7-4 NA TRBJ1-1
CASTSGGWSADQETQYF TGTGCCAGCACCTCAGGGGGTTGGAGTGCCGACCAAGAGACCCAGTACTTC TRBD1 TRBV6-8 NA TRBJ2-5
CASSGNTGTVFFLYF TGTGCCAGCAGTGGAAACACCGGGACAGTCTTCTTTTTATATTTT TRBD1 TRBV6-8 once TRBJ1-3
CASARGDNEQFF TGTGCCAGCGCTCGCGGAGACAATGAGCAGTTCTTC NA TRBV25-1 NA TRBJ2-1
CSVWQNSHYGYTF TGCAGCGTTTGGCAGAACAGCCACTATGGCTACACCTTC NA TRBV29-1 NA TRBJ1-2